Sequencing of this T cell receptor beta chain was carried out in a study of Ad26.COV2.S vaccination and SARS-CoV-2 variants. Overall study: The donor participated in the COV1001 trial, in its Ad26.COV2.S arm.

The assay was immunoSEQ multiplex PCR, and TCRdb's table has in-frame clones only and misses some. The sample lists 300,000 to 400,000 clones, over 80% occurring once. Findings of the study overall: Responses of spike-specific T cells (both CD8+ and CD4+) reportedly showed substantial breadth after vaccination. The TCR breadth and depth analyses may have produced an underestimate of total T cell responses.

For this clone: The antigen remains unidentified.

Described treatment: some 20 received Ad26.COV2.S at low or high dose, single or two shots; roughly five received placebo; per-sample allocation not given. After the first vaccine or placebo injection, samples were drawn on day 63. The material was peripheral blood, obtained in a trial of Ad26.COV2.S vaccine versus placebo. The sequence was obtained from a person between 18 and 65 years old who received the Ad26.COV2.S COVID-19 vaccine or a placebo.

The CDR3 protein is CASSQPTGGHEKLFF. CDR3 in DNA: TGCGCCAGCAGCCAACCTACAGGGGGCCATGAAAAACTGTTTTTT. The chain has TRBV4-1 and TRBJ1-4; TRBD1 matches 9 bases. CDR1 and CDR2 from the germline V gene are MGHRA and YSYEKL. V lost 2 bases to trimming and J lost 6 bases; unmatched junction nucleotides: 4. The CDR3 is made up of 15 amino acids.